The 2 T cell receptor beta chains below come from one sample, sequenced in a study of blood T cell repertoires in COVID-19. Assay used: immunoSEQ multiplex PCR; TCRdb lists only in-frame clones, some missing. The sample yields about 130,000 clones, roughly 80% seen once. Sequenced input: peripheral blood. Receptor source: a man in his 70s with acute or convalescent COVID-19.

The CDR3 DNA sequence: TGTGCCAGCAGTTCATCGGCGGGGTACGAGCAGTACTTC. As protein: CASSSSAGYEQYF. The gene calls are TRBV7-2 and TRBJ2-7; D may be TRBD2 (6 bases). CDR3 size: 13 residues. V dropped 6 bases and J dropped 4 bases, with 13 bases sitting between them. Per the germline V gene, CDR1 is SGHTA and CDR2 is FQGNSA.

The V gene is TRBV18, the J gene TRBJ1-6; a possible D gene is TRBD1 (6 bases). Germline CDR1 is KGHSH and CDR2 is LQKENI. The CDR3 is made up of 13 amino acids. V lost 3 bases and J 10 bases, leaving 10 bases between the germline ends. Here the CDR3 DNA reads TGTGCCAGCTCACCGGGGGCAGAATCACCCCTCCACTTT. Translation: CASSPGAESPLHF. The full variable domain, in which reference TRBV18 and TRBJ1-6 provide the parts outside the CDR3, is NAGVMQNPRHLVRRRGQEARLRCSPMKGHSHVYWYRQLPEEGLKFMVYLQKENIIDESGMPKERFSAEFPKEGPSILRIQQVVRGDSAAYFCASSPGAESPLHFGNGTRLTVT.